A selection of T cell receptor beta chains follows, all from one sample in a study of tumor-infiltrating lymphocytes in primary liver carcinoma. TCRdb redid the calling of the multiplex PCR reads with MiXCR, one entry per CDR3 protein. The sample lists 310,000 or so distinct CDR3 sequences; approximately 54% were seen once. The sequencing sample was made of peripheral blood. The origin of the receptors is a woman in her twenties or thirties with primary liver carcinoma and hepatitis B virus infection. Each CDR3 is given with its conserved first and last residue. The D gene is left open where the match is weak. Rows give clone size only sometimes, using once, few, many, or a class for an expanded clone.

clone_size	v_call	d_call	j_call	cdr3_aa	cdr3_nt
-	TRBV12-3/TRBV12-4	-	TRBJ2-3	CASSFQGINSDTQYF	TGTGCCAGCAGCTTTCAGGGTATTAACTCAGATACGCAGTATTTT
many	TRBV11-1	-	TRBJ2-5	CASSGPGGQETQYF	TGTGCCAGCAGTGGGCCTGGGGGCCAAGAGACCCAGTACTTC
few	TRBV6-5	-	TRBJ1-2	CASSNHGESYGYTF	TGTGCCAGCAGCAACCATGGGGAAAGCTATGGCTACACCTTC
many	TRBV6-5	-	TRBJ2-7	CASSPTPGAPYEQYF	TGTGCCAGCAGTCCGACCCCGGGAGCCCCCTACGAGCAGTACTTC
-	TRBV7-9	-	TRBJ2-3	CASSLEATDTQYF	TGTGCCAGCAGCTTAGAGGCTACAGATACGCAGTATTTT
-	TRBV18	-	TRBJ2-5	CASSPPLARETQYF	TGTGCCAGCTCACCACCGTTAGCAAGAGAGACCCAGTACTTC
few	TRBV6-1	-	TRBJ1-2	CAIRTGSDSGYTF	TGTGCCATTCGAACAGGGAGTGATAGTGGCTACACCTTC
-	TRBV6-1	-	TRBJ2-3	CASSDLFPATQTDTQYF	TGTGCCAGCAGTGACCTATTCCCCGCCACCCAAACAGATACGCAGTATTTT
once	TRBV11-2	-	TRBJ2-7	CAGSSNTGSYEQYF	TGTGCCGGCAGTTCAAACACAGGGTCCTATGAGCAGTACTTC
many	TRBV29-1	TRBD1	TRBJ2-3	CSVDRASTDTQYF	TGCAGCGTGGACAGGGCTAGCACAGATACGCAGTATTTT
few	TRBV6-6	TRBD2	TRBJ2-7	CASTIGTSGTQVYQYF	TGTGCCAGCACAATCGGGACTAGCGGGACCCAAGTGTATCAGTACTTC
few	TRBV6-6	-	TRBJ1-6	CVSSRPHAFSPLHF	TGTGTCAGCAGTCGTCCGCATGCTTTTTCACCCCTCCACTTT
-	TRBV11-2	TRBD1	TRBJ2-5	CASKLDRGSSETQYF	TGTGCCAGCAAACTCGACAGGGGTTCAAGCGAGACCCAGTACTTC
few	TRBV4-1	TRBD2	TRBJ2-2	CASSPRLAGVGGELFF	TGCGCCAGCAGCCCTCGACTAGCGGGAGTCGGCGGGGAGCTGTTTTTT
many	TRBV11-2	-	TRBJ2-1	CASSFGPSPYNEQFF	TGTGCCAGCAGCTTCGGCCCAAGTCCCTACAATGAGCAGTTCTTC
-	TRBV30	-	TRBJ2-2	CAWSRDNTGELFF	TGTGCCTGGAGTCGGGACAACACCGGGGAGCTGTTTTTT
-	TRBV29-1	-	TRBJ1-1	CSVCRRLDTEAFF	TGCAGCGTTTGTCGGCGGTTGGACACTGAAGCTTTCTTT
-	TRBV6-2/TRBV6-3	-	TRBJ2-5	CASAGMRGDQETQYF	TGTGCCAGCGCCGGGATGAGGGGAGACCAAGAGACCCAGTACTTC
once	TRBV5-1	-	TRBJ1-2	CASSLFRRGYGYTF	TGCGCCAGCAGCTTGTTCAGGAGAGGGTATGGCTACACCTTC
many	TRBV29-1	-	TRBJ2-3	CSVVGLGRLSTDTQYF	TGCAGCGTCGTTGGCTTGGGCCGTTTAAGCACAGATACGCAGTATTTT